This entry is about one T cell receptor beta chain. Profiling relied on immunoSEQ multiplex PCR, and the TCRdb table lists in-frame clones only, not all of them. The repertoire includes 100,000 to 150,000 clones, about four fifths of them detected once, and more than 9% sits in the top ten. The data originate from a study of blood T cell repertoires in COVID-19. The V end lost 0 bases, the J end lost 7 bases, and 7 bases lay between the germline ends. This CDR3 is 12 amino acids long. Germline CDR1 is SGHNT and CDR2 is YYREEE (reference sequence). The rearrangement joins TRBV5-4 to TRBJ2-5, with D possibly being TRBD2 (5 bases). The sequenced material came from peripheral blood. This TCR was recovered from a woman aged 55-69 years with acute or convalescent COVID-19. This chain's CDR3 is CASSLGEGTQYF. The CDR3 DNA is TGTGCCAGCAGCTTGGGAGAGGGGACCCAGTACTTC. Full variable domain (rest looked up from reference TRBV5-4 and TRBJ2-5): ETGVTQSPTHLIKTRGQQVTLRCSSQSGHNTVSWYQQALGQGPQFIFQYYREEENGRGNFPPRFSGLQFPNYSSELNVNALELDDSALYLCASSLGEGTQYFGPGTRLLVL.